The T cell receptor (beta chain) described here comes from a study of cytomegalovirus exposure and HLA in healthy donors. Study-level findings and limits: The likely origin of a cluster of highly shared sequence variants was a sequencing artifact.

This clone has a handful of counts. Antigen specificity is unknown. PCR amplification relied on 60 Vbeta primers (plus 13 Jbeta primers). The assay was immunoSEQ multiplex PCR, and TCRdb's table has in-frame clones only and misses some. The sample consists of some 150,000 clones, around 10% of them appearing once. The germline CDR1 and CDR2 sequences are MNHNS and SASEGT. V lost 10 bases, J lost 7 bases, and 8 bases stayed unmatched. The CDR3 consists of 13 residues. The V call is TRBV6-1, the J call TRBJ1-4; 8 positions agree with TRBD1. The sequenced sample was PBMCs. The sequence derives from a man aged 45 to 65 in good health and CMV-seronegative. CDR3 sequence: CATTRGRGEKLFF. CDR3 coding DNA: TGTGCCACAACCAGGGGGCGCGGTGAAAAACTGTTTTTT.